A single T cell receptor (beta chain) is shown here with its context. These data come from a study of tumor-infiltrating lymphocytes in primary liver carcinoma. Total RNA (roughly 530 ng) served as template for TCR beta cDNA synthesis primed by a constant-region primer. Nested multiplex PCR, run for three rounds with slightly modified ARM-PCR, yielded TCR beta libraries. Running roughly 10 cycles apiece, the first two PCR rounds relied on TRBV1-TRBV30 forward primers together with a C-beta reverse primer. From the multiplex PCR reads, TCRdb called clonotypes with MiXCR, one entry per CDR3 protein. The data contain 20,000 to 25,000 distinct CDR3 sequences, approximately 70% of them seen just once; the ten biggest clones take up 41%. V shed 11 bases, J shed 12 bases, and the junction held 27 bases outside the gene matches. The germline CDR1 and CDR2 sequences are SGHAT and FQNNGV. This CDR3 region has 16 residues.

DNA and RNA were both co-extracted from approximately 22-30 mg of bulk tissue that had not been sorted. Sequenced material: liver tumor tissue from sampling region 1. Regarding subset: tumor region T1, superior pole. The sequence derives from a man aged 35 to 55 with primary liver carcinoma and hepatitis B virus infection. The chain links TRBV11-2 to TRBJ2-7; TRBD2 matches 8 bases. The CDR3 nucleotides read TGTGCCGACAGCCAAACTCCTGGCGGGGGGAAAGAAACCCTGTACTTC. Translated, it gives CADSQTPGGGKETLYF.